Shown below are 32 T cell receptor beta chains from a single sample sequenced in a study of blood T cell repertoires in COVID-19. Here immunoSEQ multiplex PCR was the method, and the copy in TCRdb shows in-frame clones only, minus some. The table lists about 160,000 clones, roughly 80% of them singletons. Sequencing was performed on peripheral blood. The receptors shown here come from a woman in her forties with COVID-19, enrolled during active disease.

The chain links TRBV29-1 to TRBJ2-3; 14 nucleotides line up with TRBD2. The CDR3 contains 15 residues. Unmatched junction bases numbered 2, after V lost 3 bases and J lost 3 bases. Germline V gives CDR1 SQVTM, CDR2 ANQGSEA. This CDR3 reads CSVDGTSGGTDTQYF. The CDR3 nucleotides read TGCAGCGTTGACGGGACTAGCGGGGGAACAGATACGCAGTATTTT.

The genes are TRBV6-1 and TRBJ2-1, with D possibly matching TRBD2 (5 bases). CDR1 and CDR2 (germline): MNHNS, SASEGT. Trimming pared 2 bases from V and 7 bases from J, leaving 9 bases between. The CDR3 length is 13 residues. The DNA for the CDR3 is TGTGCCAGCAGTGAATCTAGCAATAATGAGCAGTTCTTC. Amino acid sequence: CASSESSNNEQFF.

This clone was seen only a few times. V is TRBV5-1 and J is TRBJ2-2; D remains unclear. From germline, CDR1 is SGHRS and CDR2 YFSETQ. The CDR3 is made up of 13 amino acids. V lost 3 bases and J 4 bases, leaving 7 bases between the germline ends. This CDR3 is CASSSLITGELFF. The CDR3 DNA is TGCGCCAGCAGCTCACTTATCACCGGGGAGCTGTTTTTT.

V usage is TRBV9 and J usage is TRBJ2-3, with D possibly being TRBD1 (6 bases). Germline CDR1 is SGDLS and CDR2 is YYNGEE. The ends were cut back, 4 bases at V and 5 bases at J, with 14 bases in the middle. This CDR3 has 14 amino acids. This CDR3 reads CASSPGVDKDTQYF. CDR3 in DNA: TGTGCCAGCAGCCCAGGGGTGGATAAAGATACGCAGTATTTT.

The CDR3 sequence: CASSEASGGYQETQYF. The CDR3 DNA reads TGTGCCAGCAGTGAGGCTAGCGGGGGTTACCAAGAGACCCAGTACTTC. The rearrangement joins TRBV6-1 to TRBJ2-5; TRBD2 matches at 10 bases. V was clipped by 3 bases and J by 0 bases; unmatched bases: 4. Germline CDR1 is MNHNS and CDR2 is SASEGT. The CDR3 spans 16 residues.

This clone occurred a few times. The chain couples TRBV3-1 (or the pseudogene TRBV3-2) to TRBJ2-7; 11 positions match TRBD2. This CDR3 comprises 17 residues. The junction had 10 bases not matched to a gene; V was cut back by 3 bases and J by 3 bases. Germline V CDR1 and CDR2: LGHDT, YNNKEL (reference sequence). The CDR3: CASSHVTSGSSLYEQYF. The CDR3 coding sequence is TGTGCCAGCAGCCACGTTACTAGCGGGAGTTCCCTCTACGAGCAGTACTTC.

This chain links TRBV19 with TRBJ1-5; D might be TRBD1 (6 bases). From germline, CDR1 is LNHDA and CDR2 SQIVND (reference sequence). The CDR3 runs 14 residues. V was trimmed by 4 bases and J by 6 bases, leaving 13 bases between them. The CDR3, as DNA: TGTGCCAGTAGTACCCAGGGGTTAGGTCAGCCCCAGCATTTT. Its translation: CASSTQGLGQPQHF. Combining the CDR3 with reference TRBV19 and TRBJ1-5 gives the whole variable domain DGGITQSPKYLFRKEGQNVTLSCEQNLNHDAMYWYRQDPGQGLRLIYYSQIVNDFQKGDIAEGYSVSREKKESFPLTVTSAQKNPTAFYLCASSTQGLGQPQHFGDGTRLSIL.

This clone was seen more than once but under ten times. The CDR3 DNA reads as TGTGCCAGCAGGGCCGGGACAGCTAACAATCAGCCCCAGCATTTT. It specifies CASRAGTANNQPQHF. V gene TRBV2 combines with J gene TRBJ1-5; TRBD1 matches at 7 bases. Per the germline V gene, CDR1 is SNHLY and CDR2 is FYNNEI. This CDR3 is built from 15 residues. Trimming took 6 bases from V and 3 from J; bases not matched to a gene: 8.

V gene TRBV3-1 (or the pseudogene TRBV3-2) combines with J gene TRBJ1-1; no reliable D call. CDR3 length equals 11 residues. Germline values: CDR1 LGHDT, CDR2 YNNKEL (reference sequence). Trimming removed 0 bases from V and 8 bases from J, with 4 bases in between. The CDR3 sequence is CASSQESEAFF. As DNA, the CDR3 is TGTGCCAGCAGCCAAGAGTCGGAAGCTTTCTTT.

V is TRBV27 and J is TRBJ2-2; the D gene is possibly TRBD2 (7 bases). Germline-derived CDR1 and CDR2 are MNHEY and SMNVEV (reference sequence). V shed 3 bases and J shed 4 bases, with 12 bases lying between them. The length of the CDR3 is 15 residues. This CDR3 reads CASSLGGQATGELFF. CDR3 DNA: TGTGCCAGCAGTTTGGGGGGGCAAGCCACCGGGGAGCTGTTTTTT.

V usage is TRBV24-1 and J usage is TRBJ2-7, with 12 nucleotides matching TRBD2. The CDR3 totals 15 residues. The V gene's germline CDR1 is KGHDR and CDR2 SFDVKD. V shed 7 bases, J shed 4 bases, and the junction held 7 bases outside the gene matches. The CDR3 DNA is TGTGCCACCAGCTCGACTAGCGGGAGACGGTACGAGCAGTACTTC. This gives the protein CATSSTSGRRYEQYF.

The genes are TRBV19 and TRBJ1-5; 8 bases agree with TRBD1. The germline gives CDR1 LNHDA, CDR2 SQIVND (reference sequence). This CDR3 contains 15 residues. V gave up 5 bases and J gave up 2 bases; unmatched junction bases: 5. This CDR3 reads CASSAAGGGNQPQHF. The CDR3, as DNA: TGTGCCAGTAGTGCAGCAGGGGGCGGCAATCAGCCCCAGCATTTT.

This clone was recorded once. V gene TRBV4-1 combines with J gene TRBJ2-7; TRBD2 might be the D (6 bases). The CDR3 spans 13 residues. Trimming removed 2 bases at V and 4 bases at J, with 9 bases between. Germline V lookup: CDR1 MGHRA, CDR2 YSYEKL. CDR3 loop: CASSQLARYEQYF. In DNA form, the CDR3 reads TGCGCCAGCAGCCAACTAGCGCGGTACGAGCAGTACTTC.

The chain links TRBV30 to TRBJ2-1; 7 bases map to TRBD1. The CDR3 spans 13 residues. With V trimmed by 3 bases and J by 4 bases, 3 bases remained unmatched. Germline lookup yields CDR1 GTSNPN and CDR2 SVGIG (reference sequence). CDR3 DNA sequence: TGTGCCTGGAGGACACAGGGGTACAATGAGCAGTTCTTC. It codes for CAWRTQGYNEQFF.

The chain carries TRBV25-1 and TRBJ2-1, with D perhaps matching TRBD2 (7 bases). V dropped 3 bases and J dropped 2 bases, with 14 bases sitting between them. Germline CDR1 reads MGHDK; CDR2 reads SYGVNS. The CDR3 runs to 16 residues. CDR3 loop: CASSDDRGGAYNEQFF. The CDR3 DNA is TGTGCCAGCAGTGATGACCGAGGGGGGGCCTACAATGAGCAGTTCTTC. Variable domain in full (rest from reference TRBV25-1 and TRBJ2-1): EADIYQTPRYLVIGTGKKITLECSQTMGHDKMYWYQQDPGMELHLIHYSYGVNSTEKGDLSSESTVSRIRTEHFPLTLESARPSHTSQYLCASSDDRGGAYNEQFFGPGTRLTVL.

The rearrangement links TRBV12-3 or TRBV12-4 to TRBJ2-7, with D tentatively TRBD1 (6 bases). The CDR3 is made up of 12 amino acids. Trimming took 6 bases from V and 4 from J, leaving 10 bases between them. CDR3: CASSYGQYEQYF. The CDR3 coding sequence is TGTGCCAGCAGCTATGGACAGTACGAGCAGTACTTC.

The genes are TRBV27 and TRBJ2-2, with D perhaps matching TRBD1 (5 bases). Deletions cut 4 bases from V and 4 bases from J, with 10 bases between. This CDR3 is 14 amino acids long. Germline V gene sequence: CDR1 MNHEY, CDR2 SMNVEV (reference sequence). The CDR3 loop reads CASSYTQGTGELFF. The CDR3 nucleotides are TGTGCCAGCAGTTACACGCAGGGCACCGGGGAGCTGTTTTTT.

The rearrangement joins TRBV2 to TRBJ2-5; 7 bases match TRBD2. Germline values: CDR1 SNHLY, CDR2 FYNNEI. V gave up 6 bases and J gave up 0 bases; unmatched junction bases: 7. The CDR3 extends over 15 amino acids. The CDR3 reads CASSPAGVYQETQYF. The DNA of the CDR3 is TGTGCCAGCAGCCCCGCGGGGGTTTACCAAGAGACCCAGTACTTC.

The genes are TRBV2 and TRBJ2-3; tentative D call: TRBD1 (6 bases). CDR3 length: 14 amino acids. The V gene lost 8 bases and the J gene lost 0 bases, with 12 bases spanning the gap. CDR1 SNHLY and CDR2 FYNNEI come from the germline V gene. The CDR3 nucleotides are TGTGCCAGCCAGATGGGGGCGAGCACAGATACGCAGTATTTT. Protein: CASQMGASTDTQYF.

This clone was counted a single time. V and J are TRBV6-1 and TRBJ1-2, with D tentatively TRBD1 (5 bases). The germline CDR1 and CDR2 sequences are MNHNS and SASEGT. V gave up 1 base and J gave up 8 bases, with 17 bases separating them. This CDR3 spans 15 amino acids. CDR3 sequence (DNA): TGTGCCAGCAGTGAAGATTTTGCAGGGATGAGGGGCTACACCTTC. This codes for CASSEDFAGMRGYTF.

The genes are TRBV7-9 and TRBJ2-3; TRBD2 matches at 8 bases. The CDR3 is made up of 15 amino acids. Trimming cost V 5 bases and J 3 bases; bases outside gene matches: 7. The germline V gene has CDR1 SEHNR and CDR2 FQNEAQ (reference sequence). The CDR3 here is CASSAGAGVTDTQYF. The CDR3 DNA follows: TGTGCCAGCAGCGCGGGAGCGGGGGTTACAGATACGCAGTATTTT.

The genes are TRBV7-9 and TRBJ1-1, with D maybe TRBD1 (5 bases). V was pared by 5 bases and J by 5 bases, with 18 bases between. Germline V gives CDR1 SEHNR, CDR2 FQNEAQ (reference sequence). This CDR3 region has 15 residues. CDR3 loop: CASSAHLGGKTEAFF. The CDR3 DNA sequence: TGTGCCAGCAGCGCCCACCTTGGGGGGAAGACTGAAGCTTTCTTT. Full variable domain (remainder filled in from reference TRBV7-9 and TRBJ1-1): DTGVSQNPRHKITKRGQNVTFRCDPISEHNRLYWYRQTLGQGPEFLTYFQNEAQLEKSRLLSDRFSAERPKGSFSTLEIQRTEQGDSAMYLCASSAHLGGKTEAFFGQGTRLTVV.

The V call is TRBV10-3, the J call TRBJ2-2, with D tentatively TRBD1 (6 bases). CDR1 is ENHRY, CDR2 SYGVKD, per germline. Deletions cut 6 bases from V and 1 base from J, with 12 bases between. The CDR3 loop spans 15 amino acids. This chain's CDR3 is CAISPGTRNTGELFF. For the CDR3, the DNA is TGTGCCATCAGCCCTGGGACAAGGAACACCGGGGAGCTGTTTTTT.

This chain links TRBV19 with TRBJ1-1; D remains unclear. The CDR3 has 13 residues. Germline assignment: CDR1 LNHDA and CDR2 SQIVND (reference sequence). V was pared by 4 bases and J by 5 bases, with 11 bases between. The CDR3, as DNA: TGTGCCAGTAGTACGAAGCCGGGGACTGAAGCTTTCTTT. Amino acids: CASSTKPGTEAFF.

The gene calls are TRBV10-3 and TRBJ2-3; TRBD1 matches at 9 bases. Germline V CDR1 and CDR2: ENHRY, SYGVKD. The CDR3 sequence is 15 residues long. V shed 6 bases, J shed 4 bases, and the junction held 8 bases outside the gene matches. The CDR3 here is CAIRGDRAGSDTQYF. CDR3 in DNA: TGTGCCATCAGAGGGGACAGGGCAGGATCAGATACGCAGTATTTT.

The V call is TRBV28, the J call TRBJ2-7, with D perhaps TRBD1 (5 bases). Trimming shortened V by 5 bases and J by 7 bases, and 12 bases separated the two germline ends. CDR1 MDHEN and CDR2 SYDVKM come from the germline V gene. The CDR3 spans 12 residues. CDR3 sequence reads: CASSEQGLEQYF. The DNA of the CDR3 is TGTGCCAGCAGTGAGCAGGGCTTAGAGCAGTACTTC.

This clone showed up just a few times. The chain combines TRBV7-6 with TRBJ1-5; 7 nucleotides agree with TRBD1. The CDR3 contains 17 residues. The V segment lost 1 base and the J segment 2 bases; nucleotides outside the gene matches: 8. Germline-derived CDR1 and CDR2 are SGHVS and FNYEAQ. The DNA of the CDR3 is TGTGCCAGCAGCTTAGTTGGCGGACAGGCGGGCAATCAGCCCCAGCATTTT. Protein sequence: CASSLVGGQAGNQPQHF.

The chain has TRBV7-8 and TRBJ2-3; D may be TRBD2 (5 bases). This CDR3 has 12 residues. Germline assignment: CDR1 SGHVS and CDR2 FQNEAQ. V dropped 5 bases and J dropped 6 bases, with 9 bases sitting between them. The CDR3 is CASSPGMDTQYF. DNA of the CDR3: TGTGCCAGCAGCCCGGGAATGGATACGCAGTATTTT. The full variable domain, with the rest looked up from reference TRBV7-8 and TRBJ2-3, is GAGVSQSPRYKVAKRGQDVALRCDPISGHVSLFWYQQALGQGPEFLTYFQNEAQLDKSGLPSDRFFAERPEGSVSTLKIQRTQQEDSAVYLCASSPGMDTQYFGPGTRLTVL.

There are a few counts of this clone. The V call is TRBV28, the J call TRBJ1-5; D unresolved. This CDR3 contains 12 residues. Germline V gene data show CDR1 as MDHEN and CDR2 as SYDVKM. V was pared by 6 bases and J by 5 bases, with 8 bases between. Here the CDR3 DNA reads TGTGCCAGCAGCTCTACAGATCAGCCCCAGCATTTT. Protein sequence: CASSSTDQPQHF.

The V and J genes are TRBV7-2 and TRBJ2-7; D is perhaps TRBD1 (8 bases). The germline V gene has CDR1 SGHTA and CDR2 FQGNSA. Trimming removed 2 bases at V and 6 bases at J, with 11 bases between. The CDR3 runs 13 residues. CDR3 region: CASSLNRGGEQYF. CDR3 sequence (DNA): TGTGCCAGCAGCTTAAACAGGGGGGGCGAGCAGTACTTC.

V usage is TRBV19 and J usage is TRBJ1-5, with TRBD1 identical over 10 bases. V lost 6 bases and J lost 6; bases outside the gene matches: 2. The length of the CDR3 is 13 residues. Per germline, CDR1 LNHDA and CDR2 SQIVND (reference sequence). The CDR3 DNA sequence: TGTGCCAGTAGCGACAGGGGGCCTCAGCCCCAGCATTTT. Translated, it gives CASSDRGPQPQHF.

The chain links TRBV28 to TRBJ1-2, with D maybe TRBD1 (5 bases). This CDR3 spans 14 amino acids. Per germline, CDR1 MDHEN and CDR2 SYDVKM. Trimming stripped 6 bases from V and 5 bases from J, with 16 bases between. The CDR3 bases are TGTGCCAGCAGCTCAGGGTCGAACCTTTATGGCTACACCTTC. It is translated as CASSSGSNLYGYTF.